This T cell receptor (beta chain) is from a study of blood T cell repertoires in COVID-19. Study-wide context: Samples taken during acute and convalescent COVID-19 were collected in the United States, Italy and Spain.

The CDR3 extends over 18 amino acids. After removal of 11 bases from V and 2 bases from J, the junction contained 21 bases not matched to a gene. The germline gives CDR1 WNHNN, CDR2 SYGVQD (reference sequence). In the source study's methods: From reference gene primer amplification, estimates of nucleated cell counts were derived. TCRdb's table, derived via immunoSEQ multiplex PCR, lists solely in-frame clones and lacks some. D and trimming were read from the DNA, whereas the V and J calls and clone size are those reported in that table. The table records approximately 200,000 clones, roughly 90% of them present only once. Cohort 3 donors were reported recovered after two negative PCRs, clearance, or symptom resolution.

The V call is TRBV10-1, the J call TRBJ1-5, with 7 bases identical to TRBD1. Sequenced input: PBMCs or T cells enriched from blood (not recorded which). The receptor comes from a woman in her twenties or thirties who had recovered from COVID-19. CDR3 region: CAGHQEQGRREGNQPQHF. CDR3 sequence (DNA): TGCGCCGGTCATCAGGAACAGGGGAGAAGGGAAGGCAATCAGCCCCAGCATTTT.